The TCR beta chain under discussion was sequenced for a study of graft-versus-host responses after intestinal transplantation. Study at large: Transplant types were multivisceral, liver-intestinal, or isolated intestinal. Once they had received anti-thymocyte globulin induction, all recipients took tacrolimus and steroids for 2 to 4 years.

Germline V CDR1 and CDR2: MDHEN, SYDVKM. V was trimmed by 5 bases and J by 2 bases, leaving 10 bases between them. The CDR3 runs to 13 residues. The table came from immunoSEQ multiplex PCR; TCRdb's copy has only in-frame clones and leaves some out. Of about 9,200 clones in the sample, almost 95% are singletons; the top ten hold less than 6.5%. The TCR comes from a human patient who received an intestinal transplant, so some T cells may come from the graft donor. The chain uses TRBV28 and TRBJ2-7; tentatively, D is TRBD2 (6 bases). The material sequenced was PBMCs, taken approximately 10 weeks after transplant. CDR3 sequence: CASSRGGAYEQYF. DNA of the CDR3: TGTGCCAGCAGTCGGGGCGGGGCCTACGAGCAGTACTTC.